These 30 T cell receptor beta chains originate from one sample sequenced in a study of cytomegalovirus exposure and HLA in healthy donors. Generated by immunoSEQ multiplex PCR, the TCRdb table keeps only in-frame clones and is missing some. The table has 95,000 to 150,000 clones, 70% to 90% seen once. Sequencing was carried out using PBMCs. The receptors originated from a woman between 18 and 29 years old in good health and CMV-seronegative.

The table lists this clone with a count of one. The V call is TRBV5-1, the J call TRBJ2-7; 13 nucleotides align to TRBD2. The CDR3 has 13 amino acids. V gave up 2 bases and J gave up 11 bases; unmatched junction bases: 4. The germline V gene has CDR1 SGHRS and CDR2 YFSETQ. The CDR3: CASSLGTSGIKYF. In nucleotides, the CDR3 is TGCGCCAGCAGCTTAGGGACTAGCGGGATAAAGTACTTC.

This sequence joins TRBV6-1 and TRBJ2-1; weak D call: TRBD1 (5 bases). The CDR3 sequence is 13 residues long. The V gene's germline CDR1 is MNHNS and CDR2 SASEGT. The ends were cut back, 2 bases at V and 8 bases at J, with 10 bases in the middle. The CDR3 nucleotides read TGTGCCAGCAGTGAATATCAGGGCGATGAGCAGTTCTTC. Translated: CASSEYQGDEQFF.

The rearrangement uses TRBV4-1 and TRBJ1-6; tentative D call: TRBD1 (5 bases). The CDR3 is 15 residues long. Trimming removed 5 bases from V and 9 bases from J, with 17 bases in between. CDR1 is MGHRA, CDR2 YSYEKL, per germline. The CDR3 nucleotides are TGCGCCAGCAGCTCCCTTCGTGGGGGGAGTTCACCCCTCCACTTT. The encoded protein is CASSSLRGGSSPLHF.

The genes are TRBV7-2 and TRBJ1-1, with D possibly TRBD1 on 5 matching bases. The CDR3 is 15 amino acids. V was trimmed by 3 bases and J by 5 bases, leaving 16 bases between them. The V gene's germline CDR1 is SGHTA and CDR2 FQGNSA. The CDR3 DNA is TGTGCCAGCAGCTTCTCAGGGAGGTTGGGGACTGAAGCTTTCTTT. Protein product: CASSFSGRLGTEAFF.

The chain joins TRBV7-2 to TRBJ2-1; 7 nucleotides match TRBD2. This CDR3 spans 15 amino acids. CDR1 is SGHTA and CDR2 is FQGNSA in the germline V gene. J was trimmed by 0 bases and V by 5 bases; bases with no gene match: 4. The CDR3 DNA reads as TGTGCCAGCAGCACAGCGGGGAGCTCCTACAATGAGCAGTTCTTC. Translated: CASSTAGSSYNEQFF.

The chain employs TRBV5-1 and TRBJ1-1; a possible D gene is TRBD1 (5 bases). Between the trimmed V and J ends, which lost 6 bases and 2 bases, there was a span of 17 bases. The CDR3 has 15 amino acids. Per the germline V gene, CDR1 is SGHRS and CDR2 is YFSETQ. The CDR3 sequence is CASIGGTGYNTEAFF. The CDR3 DNA reads as TGCGCCAGCATTGGCGGGACGGGGTATAACACTGAAGCTTTCTTT.

The chain is built from TRBV9 and TRBJ2-2; TRBD1 aligns across 9 bases. This CDR3 region has 14 residues. J gave up 5 bases and V 3 bases, and 2 bases lay outside the gene matches. Looked up from germline, CDR1 is SGDLS and CDR2 is YYNGEE. CDR3 DNA: TGTGCCAGCAGCGGGGACAGGGTGACCGGGGAGCTGTTTTTT. Protein product: CASSGDRVTGELFF.

In DNA, the CDR3 is TGTGCCAGCAGCCCGGACAGGGGGCGACTCAGTTCCGGGGAGCTGTTTTTT. This gives the protein CASSPDRGRLSSGELFF. The chain links TRBV7-3 to TRBJ2-2; 11 bases align to TRBD1. The ends lost 5 bases at V and 6 bases at J; junction bases unmatched: 11. This CDR3 has 17 amino acids. The germline V gene has CDR1 SGHTA and CDR2 FQGTGA.

The chain joins TRBV6-5 to TRBJ2-2, with 8 bases aligning to TRBD2. Germline lookup yields CDR1 MNHEY and CDR2 SVGAGI. The J segment lost 4 bases and the V segment lost 6 bases, leaving 4 bases of the junction unmatched. The CDR3 runs 14 residues. CDR3 loop: CASRTSVGTGELFF. CDR3 DNA sequence: TGTGCCAGCAGGACTAGCGTGGGCACCGGGGAGCTGTTTTTT.

The CDR3 sequence is CASSLGASGARLSGEQYF. Written as DNA, the CDR3 is TGCGCCAGCAGCTTAGGGGCTAGCGGGGCTAGACTTTCGGGGGAGCAGTACTTC. The chain combines TRBV5-1 with TRBJ2-7; 9 bases align to TRBD2. The CDR3 is made up of 18 amino acids. Germline CDR1 is SGHRS and CDR2 is YFSETQ. V shed 2 bases and J 7 bases; nucleotides not matched to a gene: 19.

The rearrangement joins TRBV6-5 to TRBJ2-1; 10 nucleotides align to TRBD2. The CDR3 has 14 amino acids. CDR1 is MNHEY, CDR2 SVGAGI, per germline. V shed 6 bases, J shed 7 bases, and the junction held 6 bases outside the gene matches. In DNA form, the CDR3 reads TGTGCCAGCAGCCCGGGACTAGCGAGTAATGAGCAGTTCTTC. This codes for CASSPGLASNEQFF.

The chain combines TRBV7-9 with TRBJ1-6, with D perhaps matching TRBD1 (5 bases). Germline-derived CDR1 and CDR2 are SEHNR and FQNEAQ (reference sequence). The V and J ends lost 5 bases and 4 bases respectively, with 18 bases between them. This CDR3 has 17 amino acids. CDR3 region: CASSLQDTGGYNSPLHF. CDR3 sequence (DNA): TGTGCCAGCAGCCTACAGGACACCGGGGGGTATAATTCACCCCTCCACTTT.

This chain joins TRBV28 and TRBJ2-7, with 7 bases identical to TRBD2. CDR1 and CDR2 from the germline V gene are MDHEN and SYDVKM. The CDR3 covers 15 residues. V was clipped by 3 bases and J by 0 bases; unmatched bases: 5. The CDR3 bases are TGTGCCAGCAGTTTCGCCGGGGGGATCTCCTACGAGCAGTACTTC. This sequence encodes CASSFAGGISYEQYF. Looking up the rest from reference TRBV28 and TRBJ2-7 gives the full variable domain: DVKVTQSSRYLVKRTGEKVFLECVQDMDHENMFWYRQDPGLGLRLIYFSYDVKMKEKGDIPEGYSVSREKKERFSLILESASTNQTSMYLCASSFAGGISYEQYFGPGTRLTVT.

The V call is TRBV2, the J call TRBJ2-1; the match to TRBD2 covers 9 bases. Per the germline V gene, CDR1 is SNHLY and CDR2 is FYNNEI. The V gene end was trimmed by 7 bases and the J gene end by 4 bases; junction bases not matched to a gene: 5. The CDR3 covers 14 residues. CDR3 bases: TGTGCCAGCACGGGGCTAGCGGGATACAATGAGCAGTTCTTC. Amino acids: CASTGLAGYNEQFF.

J is TRBJ2-1 and V is TRBV12-1; the D call in the table, TRBD2, was not verified against the DNA. TRBV12-1 is deemed a pseudogene. This CDR3 is 14 amino acids long. CDR3 in amino acids: CATWTRSSYNEQFF. The CDR3, as DNA: TGTGCCACCTGGACTCGAAGCTCCTACAATGAGCAGTTCTTC.

The chain carries TRBV19 and TRBJ1-5; unclear D gene. V was cut by 3 bases and J by 1 base, with 10 bases left in between. Germline assignment: CDR1 LNHDA and CDR2 SQIVND (reference sequence). The CDR3 is 15 amino acids. CDR3 residues: CASSIPRHSNQPQHF. As DNA, the CDR3 is TGTGCCAGTAGTATTCCCCGACACAGCAATCAGCCCCAGCATTTT.

This chain uses TRBV4-1 with TRBJ1-2; weak D call: TRBD1 (6 bases). This CDR3 has 15 residues. V was clipped by 1 base and J by 2 bases, with 11 bases between them. Germline CDR1 MGHRA, CDR2 YSYEKL. CDR3 sequence (DNA): TGCGCCAGCAGCCAAGTTAGGGGGATAAACTATGGCTACACCTTC. Protein product: CASSQVRGINYGYTF.

This chain connects TRBV5-1 to TRBJ2-2; D is possibly TRBD1 (5 bases). CDR3 length: 15 amino acids. Germline V gene sequence: CDR1 SGHRS, CDR2 YFSETQ. V was trimmed by 6 bases and J by 3 bases, leaving 15 bases between them. CDR3 DNA sequence: TGCGCCAGCACAGAGCAGGGATACGACACCGGGGAGCTGTTTTTT. Protein: CASTEQGYDTGELFF.

The rearrangement uses TRBV7-2 and TRBJ1-2; D not certain. The CDR3 is 13 amino acids. Germline V gene lookup returns CDR1 SGHTA and CDR2 FQGNSA. The V gene lost 1 base and the J gene lost 6 bases, with 9 bases spanning the gap. The CDR3 region has the DNA TGTGCCAGCAGCTTAGGTTCAGTGGATGGCTACACCTTC. It is translated as CASSLGSVDGYTF.

This chain joins TRBV2 and TRBJ2-1; TRBD1 matches at 7 bases. Germline V gives CDR1 SNHLY, CDR2 FYNNEI. Trimming took 5 bases from V and 8 from J; bases not matched to a gene: 27. The CDR3 is 20 amino acids. Here the CDR3 DNA reads TGTGCCAGCAGTACCAAATCTCCCGACAGGGCCCTCCCTTGGAGCGATGAGCAGTTCTTC. Protein sequence: CASSTKSPDRALPWSDEQFF.

V usage is TRBV7-3 and J usage is TRBJ2-1; D is unresolved. Germline assignment: CDR1 SGHTA and CDR2 FQGTGA. The CDR3 extends over 13 amino acids. The germline V and J ends were trimmed by 0 bases and 6 bases, with 6 bases remaining between them. The CDR3 region is CASSLTNSNEQFF. DNA of the CDR3: TGTGCCAGCAGCTTAACAAACAGCAATGAGCAGTTCTTC.

The J gene is TRBJ1-2, the V gene TRBV19, with 12 positions matching TRBD1. V trimming: 7 bases; J trimming: 6 bases; junction bases outside the gene matches: 6. The CDR3 is 14 residues long. CDR1 and CDR2 (germline): LNHDA, SQIVND (reference sequence). The CDR3 is CASTLGQGANGYTF. CDR3 coding DNA: TGTGCCAGTACCCTGGGACAGGGGGCGAATGGCTACACCTTC. The complete variable domain, with remaining parts taken from reference TRBV19 and TRBJ1-2, reads DGGITQSPKYLFRKEGQNVTLSCEQNLNHDAMYWYRQDPGQGLRLIYYSQIVNDFQKGDIAEGYSVSREKKESFPLTVTSAQKNPTAFYLCASTLGQGANGYTFGSGTRLTVV.

This clone was seen more than once but under ten times. This chain uses TRBV7-3 with TRBJ2-7; D is perhaps TRBD1 (6 bases). The germline V gene has CDR1 SGHTA and CDR2 FQGTGA. Trimming removed 5 bases at V and 0 bases at J, with 8 bases between. This CDR3 is built from 13 residues. The CDR3 loop is CASSPGASYEQYF. The DNA of the CDR3 is TGTGCCAGCAGCCCAGGGGCCTCCTACGAGCAGTACTTC.

The chain has TRBV5-5 and TRBJ2-1; D tentatively fits TRBD1 or TRBD2 (5 bases each). The CDR3 sequence is 16 residues long. Trimming cost V 4 bases and J 0 bases, with 14 bases left between them. In germline, CDR1 is SGHKS, CDR2 YYEKEE (reference sequence). The CDR3 DNA reads TGTGCCAGCAGCATGGGGCAGCGGAGCTCCTACAATGAGCAGTTCTTC. Translation gives CASSMGQRSSYNEQFF.

V is TRBV9 and J is TRBJ2-1; maybe TRBD1 (6 bases). V shed 0 bases and J shed 0 bases, with 13 bases lying between them. Germline V CDR1 and CDR2: SGDLS, YYNGEE. This CDR3 is built from 17 residues. CDR3 DNA sequence: TGTGCCAGCAGCGTAGGTGGGCAGGGGAGCTCCTACAATGAGCAGTTCTTC. This sequence encodes CASSVGGQGSSYNEQFF.

This chain connects TRBV6-6 to TRBJ2-3; 12 bases align to TRBD2. J lost 0 bases, V lost 7 bases, and 5 bases had no gene match. This CDR3 comprises 16 residues. Per the germline V gene, CDR1 is MNHNY and CDR2 is SVGAGI (reference sequence). CDR3 region: CASTTSGRFSTDTQYF. The CDR3 bases are TGTGCCAGCACCACTAGCGGGAGGTTTAGCACAGATACGCAGTATTTT.

The rearrangement joins TRBV29-1 to TRBJ2-7, with D tentatively TRBD2 (6 bases). V was shortened by 4 bases and J by 7 bases, with 17 bases between the two germline ends. This CDR3 contains 13 residues. Germline values: CDR1 SQVTM, CDR2 ANQGSEA. The DNA of the CDR3 is TGCAGCGTTGCGCCCGGGACTGAGTTTGAGCAGTACTTC. Amino acid sequence: CSVAPGTEFEQYF.

As to this clone: A junction end diverges from the germline sequence, so it may reflect a read error. The chain recombines TRBV4-1 with TRBJ1-2, with D perhaps TRBD1 (6 bases). Per the germline V gene, CDR1 is MGHRA and CDR2 is YSYEKL. CDR3 size: 13 residues. The CDR3 region is CASSQEGAEAARF. The CDR3 DNA is TGCGCCAGCAGCCAAGAGGGGGCGGAAGCGGCCCGCTTC.

This clone was picked up one time. CDR3 DNA: TGCAGTGCTAGCCACAGGGGTGGCTACACCTTC. Protein: CSASHRGGYTF. V and J are TRBV20-1 and TRBJ1-2, with 7 bases lining up with TRBD1. Losses at the gene ends were 3 bases for V and 7 bases for J; bases not matched to a gene: 2. The germline gives CDR1 DFQATT, CDR2 SNEGSKA (reference sequence). This CDR3 has 11 residues.

The chain combines TRBV9 with TRBJ2-3; 8 nucleotides line up with TRBD2. V lost 0 bases and J lost 0; bases outside the gene matches: 3. This CDR3 contains 16 residues. Germline CDR1 SGDLS, CDR2 YYNGEE. The CDR3 nucleotides are TGTGCCAGCAGCGTAGGGGCTAGCGGGAGCACAGATACGCAGTATTTT. Protein product: CASSVGASGSTDTQYF.